This record looks at one T cell receptor beta chain sequence and its context. Its target is not known. This entry is derived from a study of OX40 agonist ivuxolimab in advanced cancers. The V gene's germline CDR1 is ENHRY and CDR2 SYGVKD. This CDR3 comprises 13 residues. Trimming left V 10 bases short and J 4 bases short, with 16 bases between. The study's findings and limits: The 0.1-3.0 mg/kg partial responders had among the lowest clonal expansion.

The assay was immunoSEQ multiplex PCR, and TCRdb's table has in-frame clones only and misses some. Here the sample spans 20,000 to 30,000 clones, roughly 80% being singletons. The V call is TRBV10-3, the J call TRBJ2-5, with D unclear. The clonotype originates from an adult with an advanced solid tumor such as melanoma, head and neck, liver or kidney cancer. This specimen consisted of CD4+ or CD8+ T cells sorted from blood, obtained in a trial of the OX40 agonist ivuxolimab. As DNA, the CDR3 is TGTGCCACCCTCGGGCCTAAGGCAGAGACCCAGTACTTC. It yields the protein CATLGPKAETQYF.